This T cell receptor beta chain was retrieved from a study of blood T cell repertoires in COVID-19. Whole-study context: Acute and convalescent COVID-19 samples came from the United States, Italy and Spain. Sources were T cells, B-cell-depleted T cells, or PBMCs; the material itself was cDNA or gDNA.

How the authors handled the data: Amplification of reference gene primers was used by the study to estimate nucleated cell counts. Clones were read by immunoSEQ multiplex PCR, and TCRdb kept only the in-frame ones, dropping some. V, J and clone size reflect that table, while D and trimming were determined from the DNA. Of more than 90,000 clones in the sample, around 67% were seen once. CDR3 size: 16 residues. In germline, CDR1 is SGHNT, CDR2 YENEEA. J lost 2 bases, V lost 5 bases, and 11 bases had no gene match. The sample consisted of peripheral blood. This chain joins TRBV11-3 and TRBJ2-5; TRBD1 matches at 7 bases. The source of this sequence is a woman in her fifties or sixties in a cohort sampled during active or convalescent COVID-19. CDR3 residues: CASSQGVTWEQETQYF. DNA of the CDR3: TGTGCCAGCAGCCAGGGGGTAACTTGGGAACAAGAGACCCAGTACTTC.